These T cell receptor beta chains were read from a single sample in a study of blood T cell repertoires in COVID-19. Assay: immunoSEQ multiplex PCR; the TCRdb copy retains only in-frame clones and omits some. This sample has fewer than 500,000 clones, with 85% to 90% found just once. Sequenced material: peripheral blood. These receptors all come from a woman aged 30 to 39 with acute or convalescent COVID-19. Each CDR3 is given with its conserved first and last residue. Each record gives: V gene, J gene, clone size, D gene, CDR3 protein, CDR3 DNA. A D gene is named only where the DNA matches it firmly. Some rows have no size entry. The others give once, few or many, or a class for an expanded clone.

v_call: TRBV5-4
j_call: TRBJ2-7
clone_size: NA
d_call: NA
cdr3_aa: CASRAGDTSYEQYF
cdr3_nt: TGTGCCAGCAGGGCGGGGGACACCTCCTACGAGCAGTACTTC

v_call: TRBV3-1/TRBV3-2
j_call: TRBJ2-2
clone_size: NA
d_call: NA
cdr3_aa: CASSQVWRGRFTGELFF
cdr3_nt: TGTGCCAGCAGCCAAGTGTGGCGGGGGCGTTTCACCGGGGAGCTGTTTTTT

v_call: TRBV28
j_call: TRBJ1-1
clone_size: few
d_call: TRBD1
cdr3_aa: CASRTGGSRIAEAFF
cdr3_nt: TGTGCCAGCAGGACAGGGGGCTCTAGAATCGCTGAAGCTTTCTTT

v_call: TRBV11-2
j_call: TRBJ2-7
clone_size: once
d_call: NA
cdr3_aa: CASRQNRDTFYEQYF
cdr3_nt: TGTGCCAGCAGACAAAACCGGGACACATTCTACGAGCAGTACTTC

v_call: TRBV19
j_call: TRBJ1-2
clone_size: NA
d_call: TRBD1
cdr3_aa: CAAGTVYTF
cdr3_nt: TGTGCCGCTGGGACAGTCTACACCTTC

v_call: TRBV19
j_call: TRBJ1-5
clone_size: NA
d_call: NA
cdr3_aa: CASSLHPTAIFNQPQHF
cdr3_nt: TGTGCCAGTAGTCTACATCCGACAGCTATATTCAATCAGCCCCAGCATTTT

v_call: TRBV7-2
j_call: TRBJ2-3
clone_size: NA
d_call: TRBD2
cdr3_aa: CASSLPRAGGPDTQYF
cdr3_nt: TGTGCCAGCAGCCTCCCCCGTGCGGGGGGCCCAGATACGCAGTATTTT

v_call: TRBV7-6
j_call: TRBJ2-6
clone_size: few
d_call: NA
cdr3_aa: CASSLYSGANVLTF
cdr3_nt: TGTGCCAGCAGCTTATACTCTGGGGCCAACGTCCTGACTTTC

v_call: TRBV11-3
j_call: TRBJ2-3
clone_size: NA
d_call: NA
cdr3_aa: CASSPGGSTDTQYF
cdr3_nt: TGTGCCAGCAGCCCAGGGGGGAGCACAGATACGCAGTATTTT

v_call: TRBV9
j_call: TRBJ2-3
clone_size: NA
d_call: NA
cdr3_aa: CASSVDGGWDTDTQYF
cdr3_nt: TGTGCCAGCAGCGTAGACGGGGGATGGGACACAGATACGCAGTATTTT

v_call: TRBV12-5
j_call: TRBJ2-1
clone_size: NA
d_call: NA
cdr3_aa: CASGPPLGHEQFF
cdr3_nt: TGTGCTAGTGGTCCCCCCTTGGGGCATGAGCAGTTCTTC